This section outlines one TCR beta chain sequence together with its context. Starting from around 470 ng of total RNA, TCR libraries were made with linear amplification. Original handling: About five healthy donors contributed 65,000 to 90,000 sequenced TCR alpha transcripts. TCRdb called the reads again in MiXCR, with one record for every CDR3 protein. For this entry, the V and J calls and clone size follow TCRdb and not the study's own pipeline. Seen here are some 190,000 distinct CDR3 sequences, about 76% observed once, and the top ten hold about 2.3%. This record belongs to a study of healthy donors' naive CD4 and CD8 T cells. About the research overall: Three donor age groups were sampled: 20-25, 40-50 and 60-70 years; half female.

This clonotype was obtained from a pool of human donors in good health; the sample pools cells from several healthy donors. The material sequenced was naive CD4+ and CD8+ T cells sorted from blood, pooled from several donors.

CDR3 sequence: CSAYTGGVTTEAFF. In nucleotides, the CDR3 is TGCAGCGCCTATACAGGGGGCGTTACCACTGAAGCTTTCTTT. The genes are TRBV29-1 and TRBJ1-1; 9 positions agree with TRBD1. This CDR3 is built from 14 residues. From germline, CDR1 is SQVTM and CDR2 ANQGSEA. V was pared by 7 bases and J by 4 bases, with 10 bases of the junction left unmatched.